This T cell receptor beta chain was sequenced during a study of vaccination and CD4 T cells after COVID-19 (dated by TCRdb to the early 2020s). The study in broad terms: SARS-CoV-2 positivity had been established in the convalescent patients by nasal swab PCR, and mild disease was recorded in several of these patients and severe disease in one. Six males and four females were included in the convalescent cohort, with two Hispanic individuals, seven Caucasians, two Asians and one multiracial person represented. Participants received two doses of either the Pfizer-BioNTech BNT162b2 vaccine (n=8) or the Moderna mRNA-1273 vaccine (n=2). Post-COVID blood samples from convalescent patients were collected a median of around 100 days after diagnosis, with a range of roughly 35 to 180 days. The time from the second vaccine dose to post-vaccine blood sampling had a median of roughly 79 days and ranged from 14 to 241 days. Culture stimuli were overlapping spike peptide pools from SARS-CoV-2 and from the common cold coronaviruses HCoV-NL63, HCoV-OC43 and HCoV-229E. Control cultures used a CEFX viral epitope pool as positive control, an HIV-1 Nef peptide pool as negative control, or no peptide. The spike-specific CD4+ TCR repertoire was compared before and after mRNA vaccination in over nine COVID-19 convalescent patients and 4 infection-naive healthy vaccine recipients.

At the junction V is shortened by 7 bases and J by 0 bases, with 12 bases in between. From the germline V gene (reference sequence), CDR1 is GTSNPN and CDR2 is SVGIG. Inclusive of the bounding cysteine and phenylalanine, the CDR3 is 13 residues long. The entry retains the CDR3 DNA only, 39 bases that are in frame from base 1. This clonotype was seen a handful of times. Which antigen it targets is not known. No base quality values were provided; no much bigger clone lies one nucleotide off. Interpreted using the paper, the treatment or condition label stands for: approximately nine-day PBMC culture with coronavirus spike peptide pools or control peptides (ViraFEST assay). To expand antigen-specific T cells with peptide pools and then pick out the expanded clonotypes through TCR sequencing, the study relied on the ViraFEST assay. The convalescent patients' positive SARS-CoV-2 PCR tests were from March to December 2020, which was before the Alpha, Beta and Delta variants emerged in the United States. Each well held millions of PBMCs cultured in IMDM containing around 5% human AB serum and around 10 IU/ml IL-2, with 10 ug/ml peptide pools added. Half of the culture medium was replaced with fresh IL-2-containing medium on days 3 and 7. After less than twelve days of culture, CD4+ T cells were isolated by negative selection with the EasySep CD4+ T cell isolation kit. Ficoll-Paque Plus gradient centrifugation was used to isolate PBMCs from whole blood, and the isolated PBMCs were then either used fresh or cryopreserved at -140C. In general, triplicate wells were set up for every culture condition.

Overall results and qualifications from the work: The study included relatively few convalescent patients and did not analyze early timepoints after natural infection. The median number of SARS-CoV-2-reactive clonotypes rose from around 22 after infection to some 40 after vaccination, but the change was not significant. In convalescent patients, a median around 86% of post-vaccine SARS-CoV-2-reactive clones were detected only after vaccination, suggesting vaccine-specific priming. Nearly all vaccine-specific clones in convalescent patients (304 of 307) were mono-reactive for SARS-CoV-2 spike rather than cross-reactive with common cold coronaviruses.

Library prep was done by PCR. DNA from cultured CD4+ T cells was subjected to TCR sequencing with the Oncomine TCR Beta short-read assay at the Johns Hopkins FTIC core. Genomic DNA was extracted from the cultured CD4+ T cells with the QIAamp micro DNA kit. Oncomine TCR Beta libraries from cultured CD4+ T cells were pooled with unique dual indexes and sequenced on an Illumina iSeq 100. The paper's data handling went like this. Non-productive sequences were removed, and CDR3s that did not start with C, did not end with F or W, or were shorter than 7 amino acids were discarded. Antigen-specific clonotypes were identified using the MANAFEST web application through comparison of peptide-stimulated wells with reference and other culture wells. Positive clones required FDR below 0.05, an odds ratio above 5, and productive frequency above 0.1% in at least two of three replicate wells. Clonotypes that were significantly expanded in both SARS-CoV-2 spike wells and at least one common cold coronavirus spike condition were defined as cross-reactive. Levenshtein distances (stringdist) and unrooted phylogenetic trees (ape) in R version 3.6.1 were used to assess CDR3 homology. TCRdb reprocessing: public reads trimmed at Q25 with fastp, clones called with MiXCR, in-frame beta chains kept. Rows are combined by CDR3 protein, so each entry shows the most common genes and DNA. TCRdb's processing, not the study's, gives the V and J calls here. The sample table lists tens of thousands of distinct CDR3 sequences, around half of them with a count of one. Nearly 6% of the sample is in the top ten clones.

This TCR came from a human donor who had recovered from COVID-19. This chain joins TRBV30 to TRBJ1-2, with the D segment identity uncertain. The specimen sequenced was CD4+ T cells from blood, cultured in vitro. The sequence in DNA is TGTGCCTTCGGACGGAAGTCTAACTATGGCTACACCTTC. Its protein reads: CAFGRKSNYGYTF.